This TCR beta chain appears in the sequencing data of a study of T cell changes during pregnancy in multiple sclerosis. Clones were sequenced by immunoSEQ multiplex PCR, and TCRdb holds only the in-frame ones, with some missing. The table has 40,000 or so clones, about 90% seen once. The CDR3 extends over 15 amino acids. Between the trimmed V and J ends, which lost 6 bases and 3 bases, there was a span of 17 bases. Germline assignment: CDR1 MNHEY and CDR2 SMNVEV (reference sequence). Sequenced material: CD8+ T cells from peripheral blood mononuclear cells, taken in the first trimester of pregnancy. The genes are TRBV27 and TRBJ2-5; D gene unclear. The receptor comes from a female donor with multiple sclerosis, enrolled in a pregnancy study. CDR3 protein: CASRSDTYREETQYF. DNA of the CDR3: TGTGCCAGCAGATCTGATACCTACCGAGAAGAGACCCAGTACTTC.